This T cell receptor beta chain was documented in a study of shared clonotypes between healthy human individuals. This CDR3 is built from 12 residues. Germline lookup yields CDR1 MNHEY and CDR2 SVGAGI. V gave up 7 bases and J gave up 5 bases; unmatched junction bases: 4. Findings of the study overall: Across a handful of donors, naive CD4 shared around 5.3%, naive CD8 3% to 3.5%, memory CD4 roughly 2.3%, memory CD8 over 0.3%. Rarefaction indicated that sorted-subset sequencing remained incomplete although depth was large.

Turning to this clone: Its antigen is not known.

The authors split each subset's genomic DNA evenly across several immunoSEQ plates. The method was immunoSEQ multiplex PCR; TCRdb's version includes in-frame clones alone and lacks a portion of them. The table shows about 1 million clones, with around 75% occurring only once. The sequencing input was memory CD4+ T cells sorted from blood. Subset meaning: CD45RA-negative fraction. This chain uses TRBV6-5 with TRBJ1-1, with 7 bases matching TRBD1. This receptor was identified in a man aged 18 to 30 in good health. In DNA form, the CDR3 reads TGTGCCAGCAATTCACAGGGGACTGAAGCTTTCTTT. Its translation: CASNSQGTEAFF.